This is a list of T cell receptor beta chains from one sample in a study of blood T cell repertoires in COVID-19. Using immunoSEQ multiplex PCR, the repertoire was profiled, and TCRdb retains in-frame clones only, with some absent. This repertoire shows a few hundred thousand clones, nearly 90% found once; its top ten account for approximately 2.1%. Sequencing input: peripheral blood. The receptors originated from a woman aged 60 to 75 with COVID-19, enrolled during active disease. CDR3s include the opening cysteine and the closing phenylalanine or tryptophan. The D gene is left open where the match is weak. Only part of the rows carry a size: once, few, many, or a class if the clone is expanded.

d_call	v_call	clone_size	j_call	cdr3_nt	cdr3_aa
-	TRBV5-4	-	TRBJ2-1	TGTGCCAGCAGCCTAACTAGCAAGGATGAGCAGTTCTTC	CASSLTSKDEQFF
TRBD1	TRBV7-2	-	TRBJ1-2	TGTGCCAGCAGCCCGGGACAGGGGTATGGCTACACCTTC	CASSPGQGYGYTF
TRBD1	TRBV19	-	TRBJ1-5	TGTGCCAGTAGTACATTACCCGGGACAGGCAATCAGCCCCAGCATTTT	CASSTLPGTGNQPQHF
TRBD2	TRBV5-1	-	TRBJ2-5	TGCGCCAGCAGCTTGAAGCGGGGGGAAGAGACCCAGTACTTC	CASSLKRGEETQYF
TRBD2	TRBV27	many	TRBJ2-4	TGTGCCAGCAGCCAACTAGCGGGGGCCCCCAATGGCAAAAACATTCAGTACTTC	CASSQLAGAPNGKNIQYF
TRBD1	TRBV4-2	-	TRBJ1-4	TGTGCCAGCAGCCAAGAAATCTTATTAGGGGGCAGTGAAAAACTGTTTTTT	CASSQEILLGGSEKLFF
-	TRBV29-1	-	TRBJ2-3	TGCAGCGGGGAGATCGGGGATACGCAGTATTTT	CSGEIGDTQYF
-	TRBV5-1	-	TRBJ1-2	TGCGCCAGCAGCTTACTGGCGGTTCCCTCTAACTATGGCTACACCTTC	CASSLLAVPSNYGYTF
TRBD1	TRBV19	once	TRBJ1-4	TGTGCCAGTACACCAGGGGGTAATGAAAAACTGTTTTTT	CASTPGGNEKLFF
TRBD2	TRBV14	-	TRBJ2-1	TGTGCCAGCAGCCCTCGGGAGTGGGGACTAGCGGGGGGGAATGAGCAGTTCTTC	CASSPREWGLAGGNEQFF
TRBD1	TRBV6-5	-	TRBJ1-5	TGTGCCAGCAGCCGGACAGGGGACAATCAGCCCCAGCATTTT	CASSRTGDNQPQHF
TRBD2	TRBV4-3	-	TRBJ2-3	TGCGCCAGCAGCCAAGATTCGGGAGGGGGAAGCACAGATACGCAGTATTTT	CASSQDSGGGSTDTQYF
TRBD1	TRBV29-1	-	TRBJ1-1	TGCAGCGTATCACAGGGGGCGCCGTCTGAAGCTTTCTTT	CSVSQGAPSEAFF
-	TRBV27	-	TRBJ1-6	TGTGCCAGCACACGGAGTGGGTCAAATTCACCCCTCCACTTT	CASTRSGSNSPLHF
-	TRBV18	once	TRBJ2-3	TGTGCCAGCTCACCAATTACAGCTAGCACAGATACGCAGTATTTT	CASSPITASTDTQYF
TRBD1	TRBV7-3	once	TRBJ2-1	TGTGCCAGCAGCTTCTCACCGGACAGGGGGAAGCAGTTCTTC	CASSFSPDRGKQFF
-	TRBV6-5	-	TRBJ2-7	TGTGCCAGCAGTTTCGGCGGGGACTACGAGCAGTACTTC	CASSFGGDYEQYF
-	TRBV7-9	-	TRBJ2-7	TGTGCCAGCAGCCCCTCAGGGGGGAGACAATCCTACGAGCAGTACTTC	CASSPSGGRQSYEQYF
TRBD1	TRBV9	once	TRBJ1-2	TGTGCCAGCAGCTACCGGGACAGGGATCCCGGCTACACCTTC	CASSYRDRDPGYTF
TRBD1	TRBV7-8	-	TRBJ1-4	TGTGCCAGCAGCCACAGGACAGGGGGGGGTGAAAAACTGTTTTTT	CASSHRTGGGEKLFF
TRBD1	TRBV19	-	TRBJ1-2	TGTGCCAGCCAGCCGGGGACAGGGGGCTATGGCTACACCTTC	CASQPGTGGYGYTF
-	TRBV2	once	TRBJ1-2	TGTGCCAGCAGTGAGCAGGGGAACTGGGGCTACACCTTC	CASSEQGNWGYTF
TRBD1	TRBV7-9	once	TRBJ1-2	TGTGCCAGCAGCCTCCGGGACAGCAGGGGCTACACCTTC	CASSLRDSRGYTF
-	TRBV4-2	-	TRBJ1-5	TGTGCCAGCAGCCAAGATCTTTTGGGGCAGCATAGCAATCAGCCCCAGCATTTT	CASSQDLLGQHSNQPQHF
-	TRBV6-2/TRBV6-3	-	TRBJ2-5	TGTGCCAGCAGCCTATTAAGGGGGCAAGAGACCCAGTACTTC	CASSLLRGQETQYF
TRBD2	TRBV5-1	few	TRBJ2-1	TGCGCCAGCAGCTTCACTAGCGGGTACGTTGTACACAATGAGCAGTTCTTC	CASSFTSGYVVHNEQFF
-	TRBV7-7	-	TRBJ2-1	TGTGCCAGCAGCTTAGACAGGCACAATGAGCAGTTCTTC	CASSLDRHNEQFF
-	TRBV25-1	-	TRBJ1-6	TGTGCCAGCAGTGACCAAGGGAGTAAGGGATCACCCCTCCACTTT	CASSDQGSKGSPLHF
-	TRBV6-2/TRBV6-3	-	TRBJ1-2	TGTGCCAGCAGTTCTGCGTACAGGATGAACTATGGCTACACCTTC	CASSSAYRMNYGYTF
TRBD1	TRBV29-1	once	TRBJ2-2	TGCAGCGCTGGGACAGACACGAACACCGGGGAGCTGTTTTTT	CSAGTDTNTGELFF
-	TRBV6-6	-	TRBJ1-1	TGTGCCAGCAGTTACCCGGAGATGAACACTGAAGCTTTCTTT	CASSYPEMNTEAFF
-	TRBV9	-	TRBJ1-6	TGTGCCAGCAGCGCGGCCCGACTGAATTCACCCCTCCACTTT	CASSAARLNSPLHF
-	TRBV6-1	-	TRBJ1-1	TGTGCCAGCAGTGAAGCACGGGTGCACACTGAAGCTTTCTTT	CASSEARVHTEAFF
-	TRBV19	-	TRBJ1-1	TGTGCCAGCACGGACACGATGAACACTGAAGCTTTCTTT	CASTDTMNTEAFF
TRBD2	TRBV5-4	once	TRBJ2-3	TGTGCCAGCAGCTTCCCCTCAAGGACTAGCGGCACAGATACGCAGTATTTT	CASSFPSRTSGTDTQYF
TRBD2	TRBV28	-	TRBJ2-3	TGTGCCAGCAGTTTACGACTAGCGGGGGGCCGGACAGATACGCAGTATTTT	CASSLRLAGGRTDTQYF